This T cell receptor beta chain comes out of a study of STAT5B mutations in CD4+ large granular lymphocyte leukemia (dated 2022 in TCRdb). Background for the entire study: Among healthy controls, the CDR3 'QG' motif was associated with a particular HLA allele. The TCRbeta repertoires of CD4+ T-cell large granular lymphocyte leukemia patients were compared with the TCRbeta repertoires of healthy blood donors. Flow cytometry on FACSCanto II or FACSVerse showed that the purified fractions were more than 95% pure among lymphocytes.

Summary of the overall study and its limitations: Compared with healthy CD4+ repertoires, CD4-sorted patient repertoires appeared more clonal, and this difference remained even after the putative leukemic clones were removed. The data were not HLA-matched, and the relatively small sample size could explain the higher clonality seen in CD4+ compared with CD8+ T-LGLL. TRBV06-family usage was enriched among the top patient clones (8/27) compared with healthy controls (2/35). The main leukemic clonotypes were found to be private to each patient, although 25% of the main leukemic clonotypes were detected at low frequency in the non-leukemic repertoires of other patients.

The healthy control group was made up of 37 blood donors, and the Finnish Red Cross blood service supplied their buffy coats. All TCR-sequenced material derived from peripheral blood: patient blood samples and healthy donor buffy coats. Peripheral blood mononuclear cells were isolated by Ficoll-Hypaque gradient centrifugation. Magnetic purification was used to isolate CD4+ cells from the buffy coats of the healthy controls. Genomic DNA was extracted using the Gentra Puregene Cell and Tissue kit, and a Qubit 2.0 fluorometer was used to quantify it. Trimming removed 9 bases from V and 3 bases from J, leaving 11 bases between the germline ends. The germline V gene encodes CDR1 LNHDA and CDR2 SQIVND (reference sequence). The CDR3 numbers 12 residues from cysteine through phenylalanine. The sequence is cut down to CDR3 DNA, 36 bases in frame from base 1. The immunoSEQ assay at survey resolution was used to sequence TCRbeta rearrangements from genomic DNA. From the authors' description of their analysis: A lowest detectable productive clonotype frequency of 2.59 x 10-5 was observed in the TCR sequencing data. Analyses included only productive TCRbeta rearrangements, meaning complete and in-frame sequences. Sample clonality was computed as Simpson clonality in the immunoSEQ Analyzer version 3.0. Clones were categorized by frequency as very rare, small, medium, large (1-20%) or hyperexpanded (>20%). OLGA 1.2.3 estimated generation probabilities, VDJtools produced V-gene circos plots, VDJdb was queried for specificities, and GLIPH identified CDR3 motifs. TCRdb stores this immuneACCESS table with in-frame sequences only. Part of the clones is absent; in the studies checked, under half of the shortfall reflects unresolved V genes, and no reason is known for the rest. That table supplies the V and J calls and clone size; D and trimming were determined from the DNA. The sample data list about 35,000 clones, and 65% to 70% of these were observed just once. Around 2% of the sample belongs to the ten largest clones.

With regard to this clone: The antigen it recognizes is unknown. Base qualities are not recorded, but no much larger clone differs from it by a single base.

The sequencing sample was made of CD4+ T cells from blood buffy coats. This receptor was taken from a human donor in good health. Recombination linked TRBV19 to TRBJ1-1, and the D gene may be TRBD1, 5 bases matching. The bases are TGTGCCAGCAGGGCCGGGGACACTGAAGCTTTCTTT. Translation gives CASRAGDTEAFF.